This T cell receptor beta chain was retrieved from a study of memory CD4+ T cells and cytomegalovirus serostatus. Across the study: Healthy Belgian adult donors included about nine CMV-positive and around 25 CMV-negative people.

Only in-frame clones appear in the TCRdb table, and some are missing; sequencing was by immunoSEQ multiplex PCR. The repertoire has about 52,000 clones, over 70% of them found once; the top ten carry 2%. The sort gate was single viable CD3+CD4+CD8-CD45RO+ cells for memory CD4+ T cells. Serostatus was set by detecting CMV pp150, pp28, p38, p52 IgG. Positive selection with CD4 microbeads enriched total CD4+ T cells. This clone was found once. The antigen remains unidentified. Germline CDR1 reads MNHEY; CDR2 reads SVGAGI. V lost 7 bases, J lost 6 bases, and 10 bases stayed unmatched. The CDR3 has 14 residues. Whole-study results and caveats: Suggested: most of the CMV-linked TCR signature lies in CD4+ memory cells.

The sequenced sample consisted of memory CD4+ T cells from blood. The genes are TRBV6-5 and TRBJ1-1, with 8 positions matching TRBD1. This TCR was recovered from an adult in good health and CMV-seropositive. Written as DNA, the CDR3 is TGTGCCAGCACCAGGGACAGGCTTAAGTCTGAAGCTTTCTTT. This sequence encodes CASTRDRLKSEAFF.